The 22 T cell receptor beta chains reported below all come from one sample, sequenced in a study of OX40 agonist ivuxolimab in advanced cancers. Sequencing was performed with immunoSEQ multiplex PCR; in TCRdb, only in-frame clones are kept and a portion is missing. The sample has roughly 48,000 clones, more than 80% seen once. Here the sequenced sample was CD4+ or CD8+ T cells sorted from blood, taken in a trial of the OX40 agonist ivuxolimab. The receptor set was obtained from an adult with an advanced solid tumor such as melanoma, head and neck, liver or kidney cancer.

In its sample, this clone is medium-sized. The chain has TRBV5-5 and TRBJ1-4, with a possible D match to TRBD1 (6 bases). This CDR3 has 16 amino acids. V lost 1 base, J lost 8 bases, and 18 bases lay in between. Germline V lookup: CDR1 SGHKS, CDR2 YYEKEE (reference sequence). The CDR3 bases are TGTGCCAGCAGCTTGAGTCTAGCGGCGGGGGCGGAAAAACTGTTTTTT. Translating gives CASSLSLAAGAEKLFF.

The CDR3 spells CASSIGGPGETQYF. The CDR3 DNA follows: TGTGCCAGTAGTATCGGGGGGCCGGGGGAGACCCAGTACTTC. This chain uses TRBV19 with TRBJ2-5; D is perhaps TRBD2 (7 bases). The V end was cut by 3 bases, the J end by 5 bases, with 13 bases between. CDR1 is LNHDA, CDR2 SQIVND, per germline (reference sequence). CDR3 length equals 14 residues.

The genes are TRBV6-4 and TRBJ1-2, with D tentatively TRBD1 (6 bases). With 4 bases removed from V and 6 bases from J, the gap between germline ends came to 18 bases. The CDR3 totals 15 residues. In germline, CDR1 is MRHNA, CDR2 SNTAGT. CDR3: CASSALTGGKDGYTF. DNA of the CDR3: TGTGCCAGCAGTGCCCTGACCGGGGGCAAGGATGGCTACACCTTC.

The CDR3 DNA follows: TGTGCCAGCAGTTTATTTTCTAGCGGAACCCCCTACGAGCAGTACTTC. Translated, it gives CASSLFSSGTPYEQYF. The chain links TRBV27 to TRBJ2-7; the match to TRBD2 covers 7 bases. The V segment lost 1 base and the J segment 2 bases; nucleotides outside the gene matches: 8. Per the germline V gene, CDR1 is MNHEY and CDR2 is SMNVEV (reference sequence). The CDR3 is 16 amino acids.

Written as DNA, the CDR3 is TGCGCCAGCAGCACTCGACAGGGCCAGAACACCGGGGAGCTGTTTTTT. It codes for CASSTRQGQNTGELFF. V gene TRBV5-1 combines with J gene TRBJ2-2, with 7 positions matching TRBD1. This CDR3 contains 16 residues. The ends lost 4 bases at V and 1 base at J; junction bases unmatched: 7. Germline V CDR1 and CDR2: SGHRS, YFSETQ.

V gene TRBV2 combines with J gene TRBJ2-1; 11 nucleotides align to TRBD2. Germline CDR1 SNHLY, CDR2 FYNNEI. The CDR3 has 16 residues. The junction had 17 bases not matched to a gene; V was cut back by 5 bases and J by 14 bases. The CDR3 nucleotides read TGTGCCAGCAGTAGAGCCCCCGGACTAGCGGGCGGAGGAAAGTTCTTC. This encodes CASSRAPGLAGGGKFF. The full variable domain, in which reference TRBV2 and TRBJ2-1 provide the parts outside the CDR3, is EPEVTQTPSHQVTQMGQEVILRCVPISNHLYFYWYRQILGQKVEFLVSFYNNEISEKSEIFDDQFSVERPDGSNFTLKIRSTKLEDSAMYFCASSRAPGLAGGGKFFGPGTRLTVL.

The gene calls are TRBV18 and TRBJ1-2; possible D gene TRBD1, 5 bases. This CDR3 has 13 amino acids. The V gene's germline CDR1 is KGHSH and CDR2 LQKENI. V lost 3 bases, J lost 8 bases, and 13 bases lay in between. CDR3 DNA: TGTGCCAGCTCACCGGGACGCGTGGAGGGCTACACCTTC. Translation: CASSPGRVEGYTF.

CDR3 in DNA: TGTGCCAGCAGCTGGGGGTCCACAGATACGCAGTATTTT. Its protein is CASSWGSTDTQYF. The chain combines TRBV7-3 with TRBJ2-3, with D perhaps being TRBD1 or TRBD2 (5 bases each). The germline gives CDR1 SGHTA, CDR2 FQGTGA. This CDR3 is built from 13 residues. V dropped 4 bases and J dropped 2 bases, with 7 bases sitting between them.

The chain employs TRBV7-8 and TRBJ1-5, with D maybe TRBD1 (5 bases). This CDR3 is built from 15 residues. Per the germline V gene, CDR1 is SGHVS and CDR2 is FQNEAQ. Trimming cost V 2 bases and J 4 bases, with 12 bases left between them. The CDR3, as DNA: TGTGCCAGCAGCTTATCGAACAGGAATAATCAGCCCCAGCATTTT. Translated, it gives CASSLSNRNNQPQHF. Using reference TRBV7-8 and TRBJ1-5 for the parts outside the CDR3, the full variable domain is GAGVSQSPRYKVAKRGQDVALRCDPISGHVSLFWYQQALGQGPEFLTYFQNEAQLDKSGLPSDRFFAERPEGSVSTLKIQRTQQEDSAVYLCASSLSNRNNQPQHFGDGTRLSIL.

This clone came up a few times. This chain links TRBV19 with TRBJ1-4; tentatively, D is TRBD1 (5 bases). This CDR3 spans 15 amino acids. Trimming stripped 9 bases from V and 5 bases from J, with 19 bases between. Germline V gene data show CDR1 as LNHDA and CDR2 as SQIVND (reference sequence). The CDR3 sequence is CARLRNGTCNEKLFF. CDR3 nucleotides: TGTGCCAGGTTACGAAACGGGACTTGCAATGAAAAACTGTTTTTT.

V is TRBV4-3 and J is TRBJ1-4; the D gene is possibly TRBD1 (5 bases). Germline V CDR1 and CDR2: LGHNA, YSLEER. The V end lost 0 bases, the J end lost 5 bases, and 13 bases lay between the germline ends. CDR3 length equals 16 residues. Here the CDR3 reads CASSQEGWQGNEKLFF. The DNA of the CDR3 is TGCGCCAGCAGCCAAGAGGGATGGCAGGGAAATGAAAAACTGTTTTTT.

The J gene is TRBJ1-4, the V gene TRBV4-1, with D unclear. The CDR3 consists of 14 residues. Germline lookup yields CDR1 MGHRA and CDR2 YSYEKL. The V and J ends lost 1 base and 5 bases respectively, with 8 bases between them. The CDR3 DNA reads TGCGCCAGCAGCCAAGGAGGAGAGAATGAAAAACTGTTTTTT. Protein sequence: CASSQGGENEKLFF.

J is TRBJ2-7 and V is TRBV11-3; unclear D gene. V gave up 3 bases and J gave up 1 base, with 7 bases separating them. Per germline, CDR1 SGHNT and CDR2 YENEEA. The CDR3 loop spans 13 amino acids. Here the CDR3 DNA reads TGTGCCAGCAGCTTGGAGCAGTCCTACGAGCAGTACTTC. Its protein product is CASSLEQSYEQYF.

J is TRBJ2-2 and V is TRBV7-2; unclear D gene. Germline CDR1 reads SGHTA; CDR2 reads FQGNSA. This CDR3 is 11 amino acids long. V lost 2 bases and J 7 bases, leaving 2 bases between the germline ends. CDR3 region: CASSLNGELFF. Here the CDR3 DNA reads TGTGCCAGCAGCTTAAACGGGGAGCTGTTTTTT.

V gene TRBV30 combines with J gene TRBJ1-2; D is undetermined. Germline V lookup: CDR1 GTSNPN, CDR2 SVGIG (reference sequence). This CDR3 contains 13 residues. V dropped 8 bases and J dropped 1 base, with 14 bases sitting between them. The CDR3 DNA sequence: TGTGCCGTAGGAGAAGAGGGTAACTATGGCTACACCTTC. Protein: CAVGEEGNYGYTF.

The chain carries TRBV11-2 and TRBJ2-3, with TRBD2 matching over 14 bases. CDR1 is SGHAT and CDR2 is FQNNGV in the germline V gene. Trimming removed 5 bases from V and 5 bases from J; junction bases left unmatched: 6. The CDR3 is 16 amino acids. The CDR3 coding sequence is TGTGCCAGCAGCCTCCTGACTAGCGGGGGGGTAGATACGCAGTATTTT. It encodes CASSLLTSGGVDTQYF.

The chain has TRBV5-1 and TRBJ1-3, with 10 bases matching TRBD1. The J segment lost 4 bases and the V segment lost 0 bases, leaving 4 bases of the junction unmatched. CDR3 length: 16 amino acids. Germline CDR1 reads SGHRS; CDR2 reads YFSETQ. The CDR3 here is CASSLAGTGAGNTIYF. The CDR3 nucleotides are TGCGCCAGCAGCTTGGCTGGGACAGGGGCCGGAAACACCATATATTTT.

This clone appeared a few times. This chain links TRBV12-5 with TRBJ2-5, with a tentative D call TRBD2 (6 bases). V lost 2 bases, J lost 1 base, and 11 bases lay in between. From germline, CDR1 is LGHNT and CDR2 FRNRAP. The CDR3 runs to 15 residues. In nucleotides, the CDR3 is TGTGCTAGTGGTTTGCAGCAGGGACTCCAAGAGACCCAGTACTTC. Its protein product is CASGLQQGLQETQYF.

This clone is medium-sized within its sample. The chain joins TRBV7-6 to TRBJ2-2; D uncertain. The V gene lost 4 bases and the J gene lost 4 bases, with 7 bases spanning the gap. Germline V gene data show CDR1 as SGHVS and CDR2 as FNYEAQ. There are 13 residues in the CDR3. The CDR3 nucleotides read TGTGCCAGCAGCTCCAGGCGCACCGGGGAGCTGTTTTTT. Translation: CASSSRRTGELFF.

This chain connects TRBV2 to TRBJ1-2; D perhaps matches TRBD1 (6 bases). V dropped 10 bases and J dropped 3 bases, with 24 bases sitting between them. Germline loops: CDR1 SNHLY, CDR2 FYNNEI. The length of the CDR3 is 16 residues. CDR3 nucleotides: TGTGCCACCCCTCCGCGCAGGGGAATAAGGGACTATGGCTACACCTTC. Its translation is CATPPRRGIRDYGYTF.

The rearrangement links TRBV2 to TRBJ2-7; 13 bases map to TRBD2. Germline V lookup: CDR1 SNHLY, CDR2 FYNNEI. V shed 6 bases, J shed 5 bases, and the junction held 10 bases outside the gene matches. The CDR3 covers 16 residues. The CDR3 sequence: CASSVPTSGGLDEQYF. CDR3 DNA sequence: TGTGCCAGCAGCGTCCCGACTAGCGGGGGGTTGGACGAGCAGTACTTC. Together with reference TRBV2 and TRBJ2-7, the CDR3 gives the full variable domain: EPEVTQTPSHQVTQMGQEVILRCVPISNHLYFYWYRQILGQKVEFLVSFYNNEISEKSEIFDDQFSVERPDGSNFTLKIRSTKLEDSAMYFCASSVPTSGGLDEQYFGPGTRLTVT.

The gene calls are TRBV11-2 and TRBJ1-1; tentative D call: TRBD1 (5 bases). Trimming stripped 6 bases from V and 3 bases from J, with 14 bases between. This CDR3 is built from 14 residues. Per the germline V gene, CDR1 is SGHAT and CDR2 is FQNNGV. CDR3 nucleotides: TGTGCCAGCAGGCTGGGTGTGGGGCACACTGAAGCTTTCTTT. Translated: CASRLGVGHTEAFF.